Here is one T cell receptor (beta chain) with its context. The source of the sample is a study of OX40 agonist ivuxolimab in advanced cancers. Autoimmune disease history or systemic immunosuppression led to patients being barred. Profiling relied on immunoSEQ multiplex PCR, and the TCRdb table lists in-frame clones only, not all of them. The data contain about 67,000 clones, approximately 91% of them singletons. Trimming pared 7 bases from V and 2 bases from J, leaving 11 bases between. Per the germline V gene, CDR1 is MNHNS and CDR2 is SASEGT. The CDR3 loop spans 13 amino acids. The origin of this receptor is an adult with an advanced solid tumor such as melanoma, head and neck, liver or kidney cancer. The source material was CD4+ or CD8+ T cells sorted from blood, sampled in a trial of the OX40 agonist ivuxolimab. This chain uses TRBV6-1 with TRBJ1-2; D gene unclear. The CDR3 loop reads CASTSLRNYGYTF. The CDR3 DNA reads TGTGCCAGCACCAGCCTGAGGAACTATGGCTACACCTTC.